This passage covers 17 T cell receptor beta chains from one sample sequenced in a study of cytomegalovirus exposure and HLA in healthy donors. 60 Vbeta and 13 Jbeta primers were used in PCR. Produced via immunoSEQ multiplex PCR; TCRdb's table is partial and in-frame only. The repertoire holds some 120,000 clones, with more than 60% as singletons. The sequencing input was PBMCs. These receptors came from a female donor in good health and CMV-seronegative.

The chain is built from TRBV6-1 and TRBJ2-2, with 11 bases lining up with TRBD2. This CDR3 is built from 18 residues. Germline V gene data show CDR1 as MNHNS and CDR2 as SASEGT. J gave up 3 bases and V 3 bases, and 9 bases lay outside the gene matches. The CDR3 sequence is CASSDATGTSGHTGELFF. The CDR3 DNA reads TGTGCCAGCAGTGACGCGACCGGGACTAGCGGCCACACCGGGGAGCTGTTTTTT.

The rearrangement joins TRBV18 to TRBJ2-7; D possibly corresponds to TRBD1 (5 bases). V lost 4 bases, J lost 2 bases, and 12 bases lay in between. The CDR3 has 14 amino acids. Germline assignment: CDR1 KGHSH and CDR2 LQKENI. The CDR3 region is CASSRSTVTYEQYF. CDR3 sequence (DNA): TGTGCCAGCTCACGATCGACAGTTACCTACGAGCAGTACTTC.

This sequence joins TRBV9 and TRBJ2-6; 8 nucleotides match TRBD1. This CDR3 is 17 amino acids long. Per germline, CDR1 SGDLS and CDR2 YYNGEE. V lost 3 bases, J lost 2 bases, and 7 bases stayed unmatched. The CDR3, as DNA: TGTGCCAGCAGCGACGGACAGGGCCACCCTGGGGCCAACGTCCTGACTTTC. Translated, it gives CASSDGQGHPGANVLTF.

This chain joins TRBV2 and TRBJ1-1; D is uncertain. This CDR3 is built from 12 residues. The V gene lost 2 bases and the J gene lost 3 bases, with 4 bases spanning the gap. The V gene's germline CDR1 is SNHLY and CDR2 FYNNEI. In DNA form, the CDR3 reads TGTGCCAGCAGTGAACGGGACACTGAAGCTTTCTTT. It translates to CASSERDTEAFF.

This chain uses TRBV5-8 with TRBJ1-1; 7 bases line up with TRBD1. The CDR3 spans 13 residues. V dropped 5 bases and J dropped 5; count of bases not matched to a gene: 6. CDR1 SGHTS and CDR2 YDEGEE come from the germline V gene. CDR3 sequence (DNA): TGTGCCAGCAGGCCGACAGGGTTAACTGAAGCTTTCTTT. It translates to CASRPTGLTEAFF.

The CDR3 sequence is CASSWGTGASGYTF. The CDR3 DNA reads as TGTGCCAGCAGCTGGGGGACAGGGGCAAGTGGCTACACCTTC. This chain links TRBV11-2 with TRBJ1-2, with TRBD1 identical over 10 bases. Trimming took 4 bases from V and 7 from J; bases not matched to a gene: 6. The germline V gene has CDR1 SGHAT and CDR2 FQNNGV. The CDR3 has 14 residues.

The gene calls are TRBV6-6 and TRBJ2-5; the D gene is possibly TRBD1 (6 bases). V was trimmed by 7 bases and J by 5 bases, leaving 20 bases between them. The CDR3 length is 15 residues. The germline gives CDR1 MNHNY, CDR2 SVGAGI (reference sequence). CDR3 sequence reads: CASNGDRRTRETQYF. CDR3 in DNA: TGTGCCAGCAACGGAGACAGGAGGACCCGGGAGACCCAGTACTTC.

The chain joins TRBV5-6 to TRBJ1-1; a weak D match, TRBD1 (6 bases). This CDR3 has 19 amino acids. The germline V gene has CDR1 SGHDT and CDR2 YYEEEE. V was pared by 0 bases and J by 1 base, with 22 bases between. CDR3 DNA sequence: TGTGCCAGCAGCTTGGGTTTTTTACAGGGCCCGGGGCAGAACACTGAAGCTTTCTTT. This translates into CASSLGFLQGPGQNTEAFF.

V and J are TRBV9 and TRBJ1-5; D unclear. V dropped 4 bases and J dropped 5 bases, with 10 bases sitting between them. This CDR3 region has 13 residues. CDR1 SGDLS and CDR2 YYNGEE come from the germline V gene. Written as DNA, the CDR3 is TGTGCCAGCAGCTTTACTCAGGATCAGCCCCAGCATTTT. Its translation: CASSFTQDQPQHF.

V is TRBV28 and J is TRBJ2-7; TRBD2 matches at 16 bases. CDR1 is MDHEN and CDR2 is SYDVKM in the germline V gene. This CDR3 region has 21 residues. The ends lost 5 bases at V and 2 bases at J; junction bases unmatched: 18. The CDR3 is CASSIRSTITGTSGGAYEQYF. For the CDR3, the DNA is TGTGCCAGCAGTATTCGGTCCACCATCACCGGGACTAGCGGGGGGGCCTACGAGCAGTACTTC.

This clone was counted once. This chain connects TRBV7-8 to TRBJ1-6; 9 bases align to TRBD1. Germline V CDR1 and CDR2: SGHVS, FQNEAQ. The CDR3 sequence is 14 residues long. Trimming took 4 bases from V and 10 from J; bases not matched to a gene: 5. The CDR3 sequence is CASSSDRGKSPLHF. The DNA of the CDR3 is TGTGCCAGCAGCTCGGACAGGGGAAAGTCACCCCTCCACTTT.

This clone was seen once. The J gene is TRBJ2-7, the V gene TRBV6-5, with a weak D call TRBD2 (6 bases). Germline V lookup: CDR1 MNHEY, CDR2 SVGAGI. CDR3 length equals 15 residues. The ends were cut back, 6 bases at V and 7 bases at J, with 22 bases in the middle. CDR3 region: CASSTRGSPHSEQYF. In DNA, the CDR3 is TGTGCCAGCAGCACCCGGGGGTCCCCTCATTCTGAGCAGTACTTC.

The chain couples TRBV19 to TRBJ1-5; D is unresolved. The germline V and J ends were trimmed by 3 bases and 6 bases, with 12 bases remaining between them. This CDR3 has 14 residues. Germline assignment: CDR1 LNHDA and CDR2 SQIVND (reference sequence). The CDR3 DNA sequence: TGTGCCAGTAGTATGCGGCGTATTGGTCAGCCCCAGCATTTT. It translates to CASSMRRIGQPQHF.

This sequence joins TRBV28 and TRBJ2-1; 7 bases agree with TRBD1. CDR1 MDHEN and CDR2 SYDVKM come from the germline V gene. Losses at the gene ends were 6 bases for V and 13 bases for J; bases not matched to a gene: 6. The CDR3 sequence is 11 residues long. The CDR3 spells CASRDRLRQFF. The DNA for the CDR3 is TGTGCCAGCAGGGACAGGCTTCGCCAGTTCTTC.

This rearrangement joins TRBV10-3 to TRBJ1-2; 7 bases are a match to TRBD1. CDR3 length equals 14 residues. CDR1 and CDR2 from the germline V gene are ENHRY and SYGVKD. J gave up 2 bases and V 6 bases, and 6 bases lay outside the gene matches. CDR3 in DNA: TGTGCCATCAGGGACGACAGGGACAACTATGGCTACACCTTC. Protein: CAIRDDRDNYGYTF.

The chain has TRBV7-2 and TRBJ1-3, with 8 bases identical to TRBD1. In germline, CDR1 is SGHTA, CDR2 FQGNSA. Trimming took 5 bases from V and 1 from J; bases not matched to a gene: 13. This CDR3 has 18 amino acids. The CDR3 nucleotides read TGTGCCAGCAGCGACGGACAGGGTGTATTATCTTCTGGAAACACCATATATTTT. This translates into CASSDGQGVLSSGNTIYF.

This clone was counted a single time. The V gene is TRBV7-2, the J gene TRBJ2-6; TRBD2 aligns across 10 bases. Trimming cost V 1 base and J 0 bases; bases outside gene matches: 6. The length of the CDR3 is 19 residues. The germline gives CDR1 SGHTA, CDR2 FQGNSA. This CDR3 reads CASSLVMSSGGSGANVLTF. DNA for the CDR3: TGTGCCAGCAGCTTAGTCATGTCTAGCGGGGGCTCTGGGGCCAACGTCCTGACTTTC.